This is a list of T cell receptor beta chains from one sample in a study of T-cell reconstitution after alpha-beta-depleted transplantation in children. TCRdb reprocessed the PCR reads with MiXCR, giving one entry per CDR3 protein. The sample shows nearly 20,000 distinct CDR3 sequences, roughly 13% of them seen only once. The source material was PBMCs, mostly from graft donor cells, sampled 60 days after TCRalphabeta/CD19-depleted stem cell transplant. The receptors originated from a female patient between 2 and 15 years old who had a stem cell transplant for congenital amegakaryocytic thrombocytopenia, so the T cells may come from the graft donor. CDR3s include the opening cysteine and the closing phenylalanine or tryptophan. Each record gives: V gene, clone size, D gene, J gene, CDR3 protein, CDR3 DNA. D genes are given only for firm matches. Part of the rows lack a size; the others show once, few, many or a class for expanded clones.

v_gene: TRBV20-1
abundance: many
d_gene: TRBD1
j_gene: TRBJ2-7
CDR3aa: CSARGPGQEAYEQYF
CDR3nt: TGCAGTGCTAGGGGCCCAGGACAGGAAGCCTACGAGCAGTACTTC

v_gene: TRBV18
abundance: many
d_gene: NA
j_gene: TRBJ1-2
CDR3aa: CASSPENGYTF
CDR3nt: TGTGCCAGCTCACCAGAGAACGGCTACACCTTC

v_gene: TRBV9
abundance: many
d_gene: TRBD1
j_gene: TRBJ2-2
CDR3aa: CASSRTGITGELFF
CDR3nt: TGTGCCAGCAGCCGGACAGGGATCACCGGGGAGCTGTTTTTT

v_gene: TRBV20-1
abundance: many
d_gene: NA
j_gene: TRBJ2-1
CDR3aa: CSARDVVFKNHEQFF
CDR3nt: TGCAGTGCTAGAGATGTAGTCTTCAAGAACCATGAGCAGTTCTTC

v_gene: TRBV30
abundance: many
d_gene: NA
j_gene: TRBJ2-7
CDR3aa: CAWETDSYEQYF
CDR3nt: TGTGCCTGGGAAACTGACAGCTACGAGCAGTACTTC

v_gene: TRBV7-9
abundance: few
d_gene: NA
j_gene: TRBJ2-5
CDR3aa: CASSWSTASGDPETQYF
CDR3nt: TGTGCCAGCAGCTGGTCTACGGCCTCCGGGGACCCGGAGACCCAGTACTTC

v_gene: TRBV4-1
abundance: many
d_gene: TRBD1
j_gene: TRBJ2-7
CDR3aa: CASSPRTGGYEQYF
CDR3nt: TGCGCCAGCAGCCCTCGGACAGGGGGCTACGAGCAGTACTTC

v_gene: TRBV10-3
abundance: medium-sized
d_gene: TRBD1
j_gene: TRBJ1-1
CDR3aa: CATGQGRMNTEAFF
CDR3nt: TGTGCCACAGGACAGGGCCGAATGAACACTGAAGCTTTCTTT

v_gene: TRBV12-3/TRBV12-4
abundance: many
d_gene: NA
j_gene: TRBJ2-1
CDR3aa: CASTKGLIGQFF
CDR3nt: TGTGCCAGCACTAAGGGGCTAATTGGGCAGTTCTTC

v_gene: TRBV3-1
abundance: NA
d_gene: NA
j_gene: TRBJ2-3
CDR3aa: CASCPGQVLTDTQYF
CDR3nt: TGTGCCTCCTGCCCCGGGCAGGTTTTAACAGATACGCAGTATTTT

v_gene: TRBV10-2
abundance: medium-sized
d_gene: TRBD2
j_gene: TRBJ2-4
CDR3aa: CASSDVVLAGGDIQYF
CDR3nt: TGCGCCAGCAGTGACGTTGTCTTAGCGGGAGGTGACATTCAGTACTTC

v_gene: TRBV4-1
abundance: many
d_gene: TRBD2
j_gene: TRBJ2-7
CDR3aa: CASSQKAGGWEQYF
CDR3nt: TGCGCCAGCAGCCAGAAAGCGGGAGGGTGGGAGCAGTACTTC

v_gene: TRBV7-9
abundance: NA
d_gene: NA
j_gene: TRBJ2-1
CDR3aa: CASSPLGSSYNEQFF
CDR3nt: TGTGCCAGCAGCCCGCTCGGGAGTTCCTACAATGAGCAGTTCTTC

v_gene: TRBV12-3/TRBV12-4
abundance: NA
d_gene: NA
j_gene: TRBJ1-2
CDR3aa: CACCLHYGYTF
CDR3nt: TGTGCCTGCTGTTTACACTATGGCTACACCTTC

v_gene: TRBV7-8
abundance: many
d_gene: TRBD1
j_gene: TRBJ1-1
CDR3aa: CASSWDRGPAFF
CDR3nt: TGTGCCAGCAGCTGGGACAGGGGGCCTGCTTTCTTT

v_gene: TRBV28
abundance: many
d_gene: TRBD2
j_gene: TRBJ2-2
CDR3aa: CASSLRWSGRDTGELFF
CDR3nt: TGTGCCAGCAGTTTAAGATGGAGCGGGAGGGACACCGGGGAGCTGTTTTTT

v_gene: TRBV9
abundance: many
d_gene: TRBD2
j_gene: TRBJ2-5
CDR3aa: CASSVLASGSWETQYF
CDR3nt: TGTGCCAGCAGCGTATTGGCTAGCGGGAGTTGGGAGACCCAGTACTTC

v_gene: TRBV11-2
abundance: few
d_gene: NA
j_gene: TRBJ2-5
CDR3aa: CASSEGSEGTQYF
CDR3nt: TGTGCCAGCAGCGAGGGAAGTGAAGGGACCCAGTACTTC

v_gene: TRBV12-3/TRBV12-4
abundance: many
d_gene: NA
j_gene: TRBJ2-7
CDR3aa: CASKGSPYEQYF
CDR3nt: TGTGCCAGCAAGGGATCCCCCTACGAGCAGTACTTC

v_gene: TRBV20-1
abundance: many
d_gene: TRBD2
j_gene: TRBJ2-1
CDR3aa: CSAGTSGRDNEQFF
CDR3nt: TGCAGTGCTGGCACTAGCGGGAGGGACAATGAGCAGTTCTTC

v_gene: TRBV2
abundance: NA
d_gene: NA
j_gene: TRBJ2-1
CDR3aa: CASKDYNEQFF
CDR3nt: TGTGCCAGCAAGGACTACAATGAGCAGTTCTTC

v_gene: TRBV4-1
abundance: NA
d_gene: TRBD1
j_gene: TRBJ2-2
CDR3aa: CASSHPGTGGSGELFF
CDR3nt: TGCGCCAGCAGCCACCCCGGGACAGGGGGTTCCGGGGAGCTGTTTTTT

v_gene: TRBV9
abundance: many
d_gene: NA
j_gene: TRBJ1-4
CDR3aa: CASSPTDGNEKLFF
CDR3nt: TGTGCCAGCAGCCCGACGGACGGTAATGAAAAACTGTTTTTT

v_gene: TRBV20-1
abundance: many
d_gene: NA
j_gene: TRBJ2-7
CDR3aa: CSARDFTGSYEQYF
CDR3nt: TGCAGTGCTAGAGATTTTACAGGGTCCTACGAGCAGTACTTC

v_gene: TRBV20-1
abundance: many
d_gene: TRBD1
j_gene: TRBJ1-2
CDR3aa: CSARGKTGVYGYTF
CDR3nt: TGCAGTGCTAGAGGGAAGACAGGGGTCTATGGCTACACCTTC

v_gene: TRBV15
abundance: many
d_gene: TRBD2
j_gene: TRBJ2-5
CDR3aa: CATSRGGRGEETQYF
CDR3nt: TGTGCCACCAGTCGGGGGGGGAGGGGTGAGGAGACCCAGTACTTC

v_gene: TRBV12-3/TRBV12-4
abundance: many
d_gene: TRBD2
j_gene: TRBJ2-3
CDR3aa: CASSLLLSGRRDTQYF
CDR3nt: TGTGCCAGCAGTTTGTTACTTAGCGGGAGGCGGGATACGCAGTATTTT

v_gene: TRBV20-1
abundance: NA
d_gene: TRBD1
j_gene: TRBJ1-5
CDR3aa: CSASFGQGVYQPQHF
CDR3nt: TGCAGTGCTAGCTTCGGACAGGGGGTTTATCAGCCCCAGCATTTT